The sample holds many counts of the clone carrying this T cell receptor beta chain. At one of its ends the junction is not consistent with the germline gene, which may arise from a read error. The data derive from a study of blood T cells in healthy people across ages. A sample-barcoded 5' primer and a J-beta primer mix were used in a second PCR of about 7 to 12 cycles. Sequencing recovered at least 2.5 million CDR3-containing paired-end reads from each sample. TCRdb called the 5' RACE reads again in MiXCR, with one record for every CDR3 protein. Here the sample spans almost 800,000 distinct CDR3 sequences, nearly 60% being singletons. Material: blood. The TCR comes from a man between 25 and 39 years old in good health.

The CDR3: CASSLDFYEQYF. The CDR3 region has the DNA TGTGCCAGCAGTTTGGATTTCTACGAGCAGTACTTC. The chain is built from TRBV5-1 and TRBJ2-7; no clear D gene. Germline-derived CDR1 and CDR2 are SGHRS and YFSETQ. The CDR3 contains 12 residues.